The 10 T cell receptor beta chains below were found in one sample sequenced in a study of regulatory T cells in long-lasting Graves disease. Indicated time point: newly diagnosed GD, antithyroid drugs for less than 3 months. The TCR library used RNA extracted from PBMCs. Libraries of TCR beta came from iRepertoire HTBI primers plus Arm-PCR of CDR3 regions. From the multiplex PCR reads, TCRdb called clonotypes with MiXCR, one entry per CDR3 protein. The table has fewer than 550,000 distinct CDR3 sequences, about 15% seen once. The same data also contributed to another study, on T cells in Graves' hyperthyroidism and ophthalmopathy.

Sequenced material: peripheral blood mononuclear cells (PBMCs), taken at new diagnosis, from a patient treated with antithyroid drugs. Receptor source: a woman aged 18-29 years with Graves disease.

There are many counts of this clonotype. V and J are TRBV6-2 or TRBV6-3 and TRBJ1-1, with D hard to call. The CDR3 runs to 12 residues. The germline V gene has CDR1 MNHEY and CDR2 SVGEGT. Trimming removed 0 bases at V and 4 bases at J, with 3 bases between. CDR3 amino acids: CASSYSSTEAFF. CDR3 DNA: TGTGCCAGCAGTTACTCTAGCACTGAAGCTTTCTTT.

For this clonotype: With a much larger clone just one base away, this may be a read error. The missing conserved phenylalanine or tryptophan at the end of this CDR3 makes a read error likely. This chain links TRBV6-1 with TRBJ2-1; D possibly corresponds to TRBD2 (6 bases). This CDR3 comprises 15 residues. In germline, CDR1 is MNHNS, CDR2 SASEGT. V was cut by 2 bases and J by 2 bases, with 10 bases left in between. The CDR3 sequence: CASSEFSGTYNEQFS. The CDR3 bases are TGTGCCAGCAGTGAATTTAGCGGCACCTACAATGAGCAGTTCTCC.

About this clonotype itself: This likely reflects a read error, since a far larger clone is one base away. The chain is built from TRBV11-2 and TRBJ2-4; possible D gene TRBD1, 6 bases. The CDR3 runs 13 residues. V dropped 5 bases and J dropped 13 bases, with 18 bases sitting between them. Germline loops: CDR1 SGHAT, CDR2 FQNNGV. Here the CDR3 DNA reads TGTGCCAGCAGCGACGGACAGATCAATGAGCAGTACTTC. Protein: CASSDGQINEQYF.

This sequence joins TRBV7-9 and TRBJ2-1; TRBD2 aligns across 13 bases. Germline CDR1 reads SEHNR; CDR2 reads FQNEAQ (reference sequence). CDR3 length: 15 residues. V shed 7 bases and J 7 bases; nucleotides not matched to a gene: 7. In DNA, the CDR3 is TGTGCCAGCAACACGGGACTAGCGGGAAGTAATGAGCAGTTCTTC. Translation gives CASNTGLAGSNEQFF.

Comment on this clonotype: The likely explanation is a read error, given a far larger clone one base away. The CDR3 region has the DNA TGTGCCAGCAGTTTCTACGGGAGTGGAGCCAATGAGCAGTACTTC. It translates to CASSFYGSGANEQYF. The chain uses TRBV28 and TRBJ2-7; the D gene is possibly TRBD2 (6 bases). V was shortened by 3 bases and J by 7 bases, with 19 bases between the two germline ends. The germline gives CDR1 MDHEN, CDR2 SYDVKM. The length of the CDR3 is 15 residues.

This clonotype has only a few counts. The chain has TRBV5-7 and TRBJ2-7, with 13 bases aligning to TRBD2. TRBV5-7 belongs to the ORF category, with a function that is uncertain. The CDR3 totals 13 residues. V was pared by 5 bases and J by 9 bases, with 5 bases of the junction left unmatched. CDR3 sequence reads: CASRRLAGGRQYF. As DNA, the CDR3 is TGTGCCAGCAGGAGACTAGCGGGAGGTCGGCAGTACTTC.

A few counts support this clonotype. The J gene is TRBJ1-5, the V gene TRBV27; 9 nucleotides match TRBD1. V gave up 8 bases and J gave up 2 bases; unmatched junction bases: 16. In germline, CDR1 is MNHEY, CDR2 SMNVEV (reference sequence). The CDR3 extends over 18 amino acids. In nucleotides, the CDR3 is TGTGCCAGCTTACCCCGGGACAGGGTTGAATCAGGCAATCAGCCCCAGCATTTT. This encodes CASLPRDRVESGNQPQHF.

This clonotype was observed at least ten times. The chain uses TRBV6-2 or TRBV6-3 and TRBJ2-7; 8 bases are a match to TRBD2. Looked up from germline, CDR1 is MNHEY and CDR2 is SVGEGT. With 5 bases clipped from V and 4 bases from J, the junction kept 7 bases outside the gene matches. The CDR3 extends over 14 amino acids. DNA of the CDR3: TGTGCCAGCAGTGAGCTTGCGGGAGGATACGAGCAGTACTTC. Its translation is CASSELAGGYEQYF.

Notes on this clonotype: Given a much more abundant clone one base away, this may be a read error. The chain uses TRBV7-6 and TRBJ2-1; tentatively, D is TRBD2 (5 bases). CDR1 is SGHVS, CDR2 FNYEAQ, per germline. Trimming removed 6 bases from V and 8 bases from J, with 8 bases in between. The CDR3 runs to 11 residues. The CDR3 nucleotides read TGTGCCAGCAGACCCGGGGATGAGCAGTTCTTC. The encoded protein is CASRPGDEQFF.

This clonotype came up many times. The chain is built from TRBV10-2 and TRBJ2-5; TRBD2 matches 12 bases. Losses at the gene ends were 6 bases for V and 4 bases for J; bases not matched to a gene: 3. CDR3 size: 14 residues. Looked up from germline, CDR1 is WSHSY and CDR2 is SAAADI. The CDR3 nucleotides read TGCGCCAGCAGACTGGGACTAGCGGGAGAGACCCAGTACTTC. Protein product: CASRLGLAGETQYF.